This T cell receptor (beta chain) was retrieved from a study of T cell changes during pregnancy in multiple sclerosis. Method: immunoSEQ multiplex PCR; TCRdb's copy keeps in-frame clones and lacks some. The sample has 70,000 to 80,000 clones, about 94% seen once. V shed 2 bases and J shed 5 bases, with 9 bases lying between them. The germline V gene has CDR1 MNHEY and CDR2 SVGAGI. The CDR3 spans 13 residues. This clone was counted once. The specimen was peripheral blood, collected in the third trimester of pregnancy. The gene calls are TRBV6-5 and TRBJ1-1; TRBD1 is a possible D gene (6 bases). This TCR came from a female donor with multiple sclerosis, enrolled in a pregnancy study. The CDR3 DNA sequence: TGTGCCAGCAGTTACAGGGGGTCAACTGAAGCTTTCTTT. Protein product: CASSYRGSTEAFF.